A selection of T cell receptor beta chains follows, all from one sample in a study of cytomegalovirus exposure and HLA in healthy donors. This table comes from immunoSEQ multiplex PCR, and its TCRdb copy is limited to in-frame clones, with some not included. Here the sample table reports fewer than 75,000 clones. The sequencing sample was made of PBMCs. Receptor source: a boy aged 5-17 years in good health and CMV-seronegative. Each CDR3 is given with its conserved first and last residue. The D gene is left open where the match is weak. Where a row states a size, it is once, few, many or the class of an expanded clone; other rows omit it.

cdr3_aa	cdr3_nt	clone_size	v_call	j_call	d_call
CASSRTLLNTEAFF	TGTGCCAGTAGTAGGACACTTCTGAACACTGAAGCTTTCTTT	NA	TRBV19	TRBJ1-1	NA
CASSLGGSPLHF	TGTGCCAGCAGCTTAGGCGGCTCACCCCTCCACTTT	NA	TRBV5-6	TRBJ1-6	NA
CAGSLLMSSYEQYF	TGTGCCGGCAGCCTCCTAATGTCATCCTACGAGCAGTACTTC	NA	TRBV7-2	TRBJ2-7	NA
CSAEPLPGGSGGQYNEQFF	TGCAGCGCGGAACCCCTGCCAGGGGGGAGTGGGGGACAATACAATGAGCAGTTCTTC	NA	TRBV29-1	TRBJ2-1	NA
CASSSGQYANTEAFF	TGTGCCAGCAGCTCGGGACAGTATGCGAACACTGAAGCTTTCTTT	medium-sized	TRBV9	TRBJ1-1	TRBD1
CAWMNRGYDGYTF	TGTGCCTGGATGAACAGGGGGTACGATGGCTACACCTTC	NA	TRBV30	TRBJ1-2	TRBD1
CASSQDPEGSTEAFF	TGTGCCAGCAGCCAAGATCCGGAGGGGAGCACTGAAGCTTTCTTT	NA	TRBV4-2	TRBJ1-1	NA
CASSESRPGKGTDTQYF	TGTGCCAGCAGTGAATCCCGACCGGGAAAGGGCACAGATACGCAGTATTTT	NA	TRBV25-1	TRBJ2-3	NA
CASSSTSSHYGYTF	TGTGCCAGCAGCTCGACATCAAGCCATTATGGCTACACCTTC	NA	TRBV5-6	TRBJ1-2	NA
CAFSGPGNEQFF	TGTGCCTTCAGCGGGCCGGGAAATGAGCAGTTCTTC	NA	TRBV11-2	TRBJ2-1	NA
CATKQVPDTEAFF	TGTGCCACCAAACAGGTTCCCGACACTGAAGCTTTCTTT	NA	TRBV2	TRBJ1-1	NA
CASRQVGMNTEAFF	TGTGCCAGCAGACAGGTCGGAATGAACACTGAAGCTTTCTTT	NA	TRBV6-1	TRBJ1-1	NA
CASTTSGGSKTQYF	TGCGCCAGCACGACTAGCGGGGGGTCTAAGACGCAGTATTTT	NA	TRBV5-1	TRBJ2-3	TRBD2
CASSLGTSGIPDTQYF	TGTGCCAGCAGCCTGGGGACTAGCGGGATCCCAGATACGCAGTATTTT	NA	TRBV6-6	TRBJ2-3	TRBD2
CASSLSGGRTGLNYGYTF	TGTGCCAGCAGCTTAAGTGGGGGAAGGACAGGGCTTAACTATGGCTACACCTTC	NA	TRBV11-2	TRBJ1-2	TRBD1
CASSRYPGNTIYF	TGTGCCAGCAGTCGATATCCAGGGAACACCATATATTTT	NA	TRBV6-5	TRBJ1-3	NA
CSVAGVQGERGNQPQHF	TGCAGCGTTGCCGGGGTACAGGGGGAAAGAGGCAATCAGCCCCAGCATTTT	NA	TRBV29-1	TRBJ1-5	TRBD1
CASSEGREGELFF	TGTGCCAGCAGTGAAGGTCGGGAAGGGGAGCTGTTTTTT	NA	TRBV2	TRBJ2-2	NA
CASSTGSVEAYEQYF	TGTGCCAGCTCGACAGGATCCGTCGAGGCCTACGAGCAGTACTTC	NA	TRBV28	TRBJ2-7	NA
CSVSGGAGSGYGYTF	TGCAGCGTCAGTGGGGGAGCGGGTAGCGGTTATGGCTACACCTTC	NA	TRBV29-1	TRBJ1-2	NA
CASSHREESEAFF	TGTGCCAGTAGTCACAGGGAAGAGTCAGAAGCTTTCTTT	NA	TRBV19	TRBJ1-1	NA
CASSLWFLNGGTGELFF	TGCGCCAGCAGCTTGTGGTTTCTTAACGGGGGCACCGGGGAGCTGTTTTTT	NA	TRBV5-1	TRBJ2-2	NA
CASSLKTTSGSRTGELFF	TGTGCCAGCAGCTTAAAAACCACCAGCGGGAGTCGCACCGGGGAGCTGTTTTTT	NA	TRBV7-2	TRBJ2-2	TRBD2
CASSPVQGGYTF	TGTGCCAGCTCACCAGTTCAGGGTGGCTACACCTTC	NA	TRBV18	TRBJ1-2	NA
CASLDRGRYNEQFF	TGTGCCAGCCTCGACAGGGGACGCTACAATGAGCAGTTCTTC	NA	TRBV28	TRBJ2-1	TRBD1
CASSSTGGQYSNQPQHF	TGTGCCAGCAGTAGCACAGGGGGACAGTATAGCAATCAGCCCCAGCATTTT	NA	TRBV7-9	TRBJ1-5	TRBD1
CASSFGGVNQPQHF	TGTGCCAGCAGTTTTGGGGGGGTCAATCAGCCCCAGCATTTT	NA	TRBV27	TRBJ1-5	NA
CASSQQTEGSSGANVLTF	TGCGCCAGCAGCCAACAAACGGAGGGGAGCTCTGGGGCCAACGTCCTGACTTTC	NA	TRBV4-3	TRBJ2-6	NA
CASSREAGDSYNEQFF	TGTGCCAGCAGCAGAGAAGCAGGGGACTCCTACAATGAGCAGTTCTTC	NA	TRBV7-2	TRBJ2-1	NA
CASSLITGNTGELFF	TGTGCCAGTAGTCTTATTACGGGAAACACCGGGGAGCTGTTTTTT	NA	TRBV19	TRBJ2-2	NA
CASSIGAGGNEQFF	TGTGCCAGTAGTATCGGGGCGGGAGGGAATGAGCAGTTCTTC	NA	TRBV19	TRBJ2-1	TRBD2
CASSPGGGGYGYTF	TGCGCCAGCAGCCCTGGGGGGGGAGGCTATGGCTACACCTTC	NA	TRBV5-1	TRBJ1-2	NA
CASSEGTGRGITEAFF	TGTGCCAGCAGTGAGGGGACAGGGAGGGGGATCACTGAAGCTTTCTTT	NA	TRBV25-1	TRBJ1-1	TRBD1
CAWSVTESSYEQYF	TGTGCCTGGAGTGTAACAGAGTCTTCCTACGAGCAGTACTTC	NA	TRBV30	TRBJ2-7	NA
CAWSLRELGANVLTF	TGTGCCTGGAGCCTTAGAGAACTTGGGGCCAACGTCCTGACTTTC	NA	TRBV30	TRBJ2-6	NA
CAISEGIAGGGYEQYF	TGTGCCATCAGTGAGGGCATAGCGGGAGGAGGATACGAGCAGTACTTC	NA	TRBV10-3	TRBJ2-7	TRBD2
CASSIGAAGGTDTQYF	TGTGCCAGTAGTATTGGTGCTGCGGGGGGCACAGATACGCAGTATTTT	NA	TRBV19	TRBJ2-3	TRBD2
CASSSRTFEAFF	TGTGCCAGCAGTTCCCGTACTTTTGAAGCTTTCTTT	NA	TRBV6-5	TRBJ1-1	NA
CASSLNRESDTQYF	TGCGCCAGCAGCTTGAACAGGGAGAGTGATACGCAGTATTTT	NA	TRBV5-1	TRBJ2-3	NA
CASRALAVETQYF	TGTGCCAGCAGGGCCCTAGCTGTCGAGACCCAGTACTTC	NA	TRBV27	TRBJ2-5	NA
CASSLAFGLAGEDEQFF	TGTGCCAGCAGCTTAGCTTTCGGTCTAGCGGGGGAGGATGAGCAGTTCTTC	NA	TRBV7-9	TRBJ2-1	TRBD2
CASSRGTEAFF	TGTGCCAGCAGCAGGGGCACTGAAGCTTTCTTT	NA	TRBV2	TRBJ1-1	NA
CASSSSGGSVNEKLFF	TGCGCCAGCAGCTCGTCGGGGGGCTCAGTTAATGAAAAACTGTTTTTT	NA	TRBV5-1	TRBJ1-4	NA
CSVRRFGTSATDTQYF	TGCAGCGTCCGTCGTTTTGGGACTAGCGCAACAGATACGCAGTATTTT	NA	TRBV29-1	TRBJ2-3	TRBD2
CASARAEGNQPQHF	TGTGCCAGCGCGAGGGCGGAGGGGAATCAGCCCCAGCATTTT	NA	TRBV7-9	TRBJ1-5	NA
CASSAKQGGEQFF	TGTGCCAGCAGCGCGAAACAGGGAGGGGAGCAGTTCTTC	NA	TRBV5-4	TRBJ2-1	NA
CASSIQALAHSGANVLTF	TGTGCCAGCAGTATACAGGCACTGGCACATTCTGGGGCCAACGTCCTGACTTTC	NA	TRBV27	TRBJ2-6	NA
CAWSVGIRGANVLTF	TGTGCCTGGAGTGTCGGGATACGGGGGGCCAACGTCCTGACTTTC	NA	TRBV30	TRBJ2-6	NA
CASIPGQQNTEAFF	TGTGCCTCCATCCCGGGACAGCAGAACACTGAAGCTTTCTTT	NA	TRBV30	TRBJ1-1	TRBD1
CASSALTGSDTEAFF	TGTGCCAGCAGTGCCTTGACAGGGTCGGACACTGAAGCTTTCTTT	NA	TRBV2	TRBJ1-1	TRBD1
CAWSDPQGSNQPQHF	TGTGCCTGGAGTGACCCCCAGGGGAGCAATCAGCCCCAGCATTTT	NA	TRBV30	TRBJ1-5	NA
CASSSRVNEQFF	TGTGCCAGCAGCTCCCGGGTGAATGAGCAGTTCTTC	NA	TRBV7-2	TRBJ2-1	NA
CASSEGARSQETQYF	TGTGCCAGCAGTGAGGGGGCCAGGAGCCAAGAGACCCAGTACTTC	NA	TRBV25-1	TRBJ2-5	NA
CASSSASGITDTQYF	TGTGCCAGCAGCTCAGCTAGCGGTATCACAGATACGCAGTATTTT	NA	TRBV5-6	TRBJ2-3	TRBD2
CASSLSPVLVQPQHF	TGTGCCAGCAGTTTATCCCCTGTTCTTGTCCAGCCCCAGCATTTT	NA	TRBV27	TRBJ1-5	NA